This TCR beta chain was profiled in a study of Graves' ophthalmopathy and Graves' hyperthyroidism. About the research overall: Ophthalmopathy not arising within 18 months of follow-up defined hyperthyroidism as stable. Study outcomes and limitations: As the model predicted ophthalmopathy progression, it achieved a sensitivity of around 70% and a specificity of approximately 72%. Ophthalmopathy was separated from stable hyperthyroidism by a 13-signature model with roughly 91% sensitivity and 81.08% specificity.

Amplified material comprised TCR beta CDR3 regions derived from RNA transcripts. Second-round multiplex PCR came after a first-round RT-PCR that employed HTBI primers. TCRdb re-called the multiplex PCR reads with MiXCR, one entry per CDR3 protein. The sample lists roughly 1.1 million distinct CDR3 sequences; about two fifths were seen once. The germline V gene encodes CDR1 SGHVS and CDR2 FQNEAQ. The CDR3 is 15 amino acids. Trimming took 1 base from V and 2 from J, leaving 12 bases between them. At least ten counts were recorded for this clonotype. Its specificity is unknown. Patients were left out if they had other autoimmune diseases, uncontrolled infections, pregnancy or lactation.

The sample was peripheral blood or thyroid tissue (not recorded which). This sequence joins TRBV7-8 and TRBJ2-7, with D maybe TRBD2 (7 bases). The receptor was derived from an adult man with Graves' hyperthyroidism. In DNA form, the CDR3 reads TGTGCCAGCAGCTTAGAGGGGGGAGGGCCCTACGAGCAGTACTTC. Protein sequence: CASSLEGGGPYEQYF.